This TCR beta chain was retrieved from a study of graft-versus-host responses after intestinal transplantation (dated by TCRdb to 2020 to 2023). Notes on the research overall: Multivisceral, liver-intestinal, or isolated intestinal transplants were received by the recipients. All recipients received anti-thymocyte globulin induction followed by maintenance tacrolimus and steroids for approximately 3 years. Alloreactive clones were identified by sequencing pre-transplant mixed lymphocyte reaction products and comparing them with unstimulated pre-transplant donor and recipient T cells. The cohort enrolled approximately 24 intestinal transplant recipients, one of whom was a retransplant, and a few patients without pretransplant specimens were excluded. A peak of at least 4% donor T cells among recipient peripheral blood mononuclear cells was the definition used for donor T cell macrochimerism. Bulk TCR-beta CDR3 sequencing was used to track graft-versus-host and host-versus-graft alloreactive T cell clones in the graft, circulation and bone marrow after intestinal transplantation. Instead of going to the commercial service, samples from a few later patients were sequenced in-house on an Illumina MiSeq and processed with MiXCR. What the study reported, not specific to this receptor: Peak levels of circulating GvH clones were associated with declines in HvG clones early after transplant. High GvH to HvG T cell clonal ratios were observed in the allografts of patients with donor T cell macrochimerism. The conclusions were limited by the relatively low number and heterogeneity of the intestinal transplant patients. GvH clones turned up in recipient bone marrow, with some appearing earlier in ileal mucosa or blood, a pattern consistent with an intestinal mucosal origin.

Read against the paper, the sample's time point label means: cells obtained before transplantation from donor or recipient. CD3+CD4+ and CD3+CD8+ populations were FACS-sorted from unstimulated pre-transplant donor and recipient cells taken from spleen or lymph nodes. Remarks on this clone: Its recognized antigen is unknown. No quality values exist for individual bases; no much larger clone is one base distant.

The library was built by means of the immunoSEQ multiplex PCR assay. In most patients, genomic DNA was isolated using the Qiagen DNeasy Blood and Tissue Kit and sent frozen to Adaptive Biotechnologies for TCR sequencing. For most patients, genomic DNA was subjected to high-throughput TCR-beta CDR3 sequencing by Adaptive Biotechnologies. As for how the authors treated the data: TCR sequencing data were retrieved from Adaptive's ImmunoSEQ software for around 19 patients, whereas a few other patients were processed with MiXCR and VDJtools. To correct CD4 versus CD8 sorting errors, any sequence found in both subsets at a frequency ratio below 5:1 was removed. Because the origin of CDR3 nucleotide sequences shared between donor and recipient could not be assigned, those sequences were removed. To be classed as alloreactive, a clone needed at least 2-fold expansion over unstimulated cells and a minimum CFSE-low frequency of 0.002% (template counts) or 0.001% (read counts). Mappable clones were those detected in sequenced pre-transplant spleen, lymph node, or MLR CFSE-low populations of the donor or recipient. Cumulative frequency of alloreactive clones was calculated as a percentage of all sequences weighted by copy number. TCRdb's version of the immuneACCESS table is confined to in-frame rearrangements and falls short of the full clone set. An unresolved V gene accounts for under half of the shortfall where checked; the remainder is of unknown origin. That table is the source of V, J and clone size, and D and trimming were worked out from the DNA. The sample table records around 97,000 clones; roughly 91% of these occur just once. The ten biggest clones cover under 0.2% of the sample.

Sequencing was performed on unstimulated CD4+ T cells sorted from spleen or lymph node cells, taken before transplant. The receptor was isolated from a human donor who was the organ donor for an intestinal transplant.

CDR3 reads: CASSQEVTGATNQPQHF. The DNA sequence reads TGTGCCAGCAGCCAAGAGGTAACAGGGGCAACCAATCAGCCCCAGCATTTT. The V and J genes are TRBV4-2 and TRBJ1-5; 7 middle bases align to TRBD1. The CDR3 measures 17 amino acids from cysteine to phenylalanine. The CDR3 DNA has 51 bases and is translated from base 1. CDR1 and CDR2 were assigned from the germline V gene as LGHNA and YNFKEQ. V and J are trimmed by 0 bases and 3 bases, and the gene matches miss 8 bases of the junction.